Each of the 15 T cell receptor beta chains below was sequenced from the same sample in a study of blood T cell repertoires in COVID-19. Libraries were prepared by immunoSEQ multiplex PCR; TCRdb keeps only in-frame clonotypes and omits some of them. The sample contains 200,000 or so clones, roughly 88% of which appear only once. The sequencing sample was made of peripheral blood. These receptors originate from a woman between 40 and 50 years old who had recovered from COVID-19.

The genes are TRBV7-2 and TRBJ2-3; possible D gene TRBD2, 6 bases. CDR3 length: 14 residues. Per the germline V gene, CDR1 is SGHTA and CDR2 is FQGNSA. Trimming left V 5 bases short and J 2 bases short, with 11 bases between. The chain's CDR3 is CASSTPGVTDTQYF. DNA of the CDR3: TGTGCCAGCAGCACACCGGGAGTCACAGATACGCAGTATTTT. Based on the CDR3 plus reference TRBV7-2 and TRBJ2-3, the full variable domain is GAGVSQSPSNKVTEKGKDVELRCDPISGHTALYWYRQSLGQGLEFLIYFQGNSAPDKSGLPSDRFSAERTGGSVSTLTIQRTQQEDSAVYLCASSTPGVTDTQYFGPGTRLTVL.

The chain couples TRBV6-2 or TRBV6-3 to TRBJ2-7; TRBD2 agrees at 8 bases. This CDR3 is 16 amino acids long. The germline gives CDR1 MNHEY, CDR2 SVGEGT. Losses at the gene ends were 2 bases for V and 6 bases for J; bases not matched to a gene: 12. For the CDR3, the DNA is TGTGCCAGCAGTTACGGGGCGGGAGGCTCTCCTTCCGAGCAGTACTTC. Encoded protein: CASSYGAGGSPSEQYF.

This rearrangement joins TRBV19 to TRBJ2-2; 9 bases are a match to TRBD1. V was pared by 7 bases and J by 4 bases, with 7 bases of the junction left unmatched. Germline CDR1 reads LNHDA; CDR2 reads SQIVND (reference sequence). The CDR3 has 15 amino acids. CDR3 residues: CASTPGQGGTGELFF. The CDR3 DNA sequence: TGTGCCAGTACTCCGGGACAGGGCGGCACCGGGGAGCTGTTTTTT.

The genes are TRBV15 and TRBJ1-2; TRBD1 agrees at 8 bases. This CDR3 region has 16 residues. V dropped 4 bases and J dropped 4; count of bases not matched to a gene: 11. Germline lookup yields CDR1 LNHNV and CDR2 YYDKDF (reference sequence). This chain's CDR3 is CATSTRTGTGTYGYTF. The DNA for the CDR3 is TGTGCCACCAGCACACGCACCGGGACAGGAACCTATGGCTACACCTTC.

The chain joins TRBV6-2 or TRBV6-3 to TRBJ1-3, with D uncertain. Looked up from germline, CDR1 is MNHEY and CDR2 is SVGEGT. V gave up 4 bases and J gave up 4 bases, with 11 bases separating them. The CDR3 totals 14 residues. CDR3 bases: TGTGCCAGCAGTTCCCCCGGGGAAGGAAACACCATATATTTT. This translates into CASSSPGEGNTIYF.

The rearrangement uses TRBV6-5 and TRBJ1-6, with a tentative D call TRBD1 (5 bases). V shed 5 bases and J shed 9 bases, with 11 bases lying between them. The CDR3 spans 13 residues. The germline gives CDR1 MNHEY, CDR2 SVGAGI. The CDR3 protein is CASSTGRVSPLHF. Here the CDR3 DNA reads TGTGCCAGCAGTACAGGTCGAGTTTCACCCCTCCACTTT.

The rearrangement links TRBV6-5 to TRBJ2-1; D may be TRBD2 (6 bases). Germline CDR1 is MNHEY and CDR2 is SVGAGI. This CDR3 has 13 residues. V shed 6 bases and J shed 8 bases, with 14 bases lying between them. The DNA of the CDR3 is TGTGCCAGCAGATATCAGGGCGGGGATGAGCAGTTCTTC. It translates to CASRYQGGDEQFF.

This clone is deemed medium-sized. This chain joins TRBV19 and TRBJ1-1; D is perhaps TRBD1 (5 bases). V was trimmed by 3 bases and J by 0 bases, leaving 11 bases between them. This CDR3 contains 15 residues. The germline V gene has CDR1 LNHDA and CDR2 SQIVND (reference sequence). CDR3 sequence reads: CASSIGAGLNTEAFF. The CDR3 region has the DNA TGTGCCAGTAGTATTGGGGCAGGGTTGAACACTGAAGCTTTCTTT. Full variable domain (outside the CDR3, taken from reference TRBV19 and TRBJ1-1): DGGITQSPKYLFRKEGQNVTLSCEQNLNHDAMYWYRQDPGQGLRLIYYSQIVNDFQKGDIAEGYSVSREKKESFPLTVTSAQKNPTAFYLCASSIGAGLNTEAFFGQGTRLTVV.

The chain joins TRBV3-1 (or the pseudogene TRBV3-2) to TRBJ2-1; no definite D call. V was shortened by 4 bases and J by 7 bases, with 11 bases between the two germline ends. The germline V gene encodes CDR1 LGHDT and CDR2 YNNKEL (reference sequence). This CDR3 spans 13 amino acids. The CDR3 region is CASSLPLVNEQFF. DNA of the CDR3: TGTGCCAGCAGCCTCCCCCTTGTTAATGAGCAGTTCTTC.

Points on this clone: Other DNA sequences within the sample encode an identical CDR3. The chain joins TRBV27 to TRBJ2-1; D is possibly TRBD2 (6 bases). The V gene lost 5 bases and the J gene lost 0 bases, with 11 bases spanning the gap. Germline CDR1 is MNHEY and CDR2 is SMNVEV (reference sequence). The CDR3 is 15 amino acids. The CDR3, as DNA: TGTGCCAGCAGTCCCCTGGGGGGCTCCTACAATGAGCAGTTCTTC. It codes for CASSPLGGSYNEQFF.

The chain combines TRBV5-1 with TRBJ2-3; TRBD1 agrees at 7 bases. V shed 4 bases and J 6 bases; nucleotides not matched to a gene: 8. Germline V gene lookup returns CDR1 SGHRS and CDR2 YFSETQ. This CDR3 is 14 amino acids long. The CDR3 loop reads CASSRDSASDTQYF. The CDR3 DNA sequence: TGCGCCAGCAGCCGGGACAGTGCCTCGGATACGCAGTATTTT.

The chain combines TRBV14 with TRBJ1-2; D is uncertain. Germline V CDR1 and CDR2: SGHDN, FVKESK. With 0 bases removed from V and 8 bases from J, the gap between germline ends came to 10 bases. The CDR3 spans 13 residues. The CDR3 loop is CASSQDGVGGYTF. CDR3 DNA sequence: TGTGCCAGCAGCCAAGACGGAGTAGGCGGCTACACCTTC. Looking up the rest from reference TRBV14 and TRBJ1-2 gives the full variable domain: EAGVTQFPSHSVIEKGQTVTLRCDPISGHDNLYWYRRVMGKEIKFLLHFVKESKQDESGMPNNRFLAERTGGTYSTLKVQPAELEDSGVYFCASSQDGVGGYTFGSGTRLTVV.

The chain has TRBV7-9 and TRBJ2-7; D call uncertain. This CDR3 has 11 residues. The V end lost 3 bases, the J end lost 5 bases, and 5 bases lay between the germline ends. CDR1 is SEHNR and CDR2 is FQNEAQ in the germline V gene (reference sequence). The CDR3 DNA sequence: TGTGCCAGCAGCTTCGAGAACGAGCAGTACTTC. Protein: CASSFENEQYF.

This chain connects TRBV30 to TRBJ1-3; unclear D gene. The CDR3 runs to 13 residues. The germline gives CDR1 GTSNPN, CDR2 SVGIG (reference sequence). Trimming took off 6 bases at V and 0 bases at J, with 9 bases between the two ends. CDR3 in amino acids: CACLASSGNTIYF. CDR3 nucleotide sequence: TGTGCCTGTCTAGCGAGCTCTGGAAACACCATATATTTT.

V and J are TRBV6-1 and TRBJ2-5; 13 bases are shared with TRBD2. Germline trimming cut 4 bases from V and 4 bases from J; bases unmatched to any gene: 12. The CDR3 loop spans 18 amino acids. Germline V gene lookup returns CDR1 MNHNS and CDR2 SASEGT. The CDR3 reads CASSGTGLAGYFGETQYF. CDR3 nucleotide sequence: TGTGCCAGCAGTGGAACGGGACTAGCGGGGTACTTTGGAGAGACCCAGTACTTC.